The 25 T cell receptor beta chains reported below all come from one sample, sequenced in a study of regulatory T cells in long-lasting Graves disease. To make TCR beta libraries, researchers used iRepertoire HTBI primers and Arm-PCR of CDR3 regions. TCRdb independently ran MiXCR on the multiplex PCR reads; one entry per CDR3 protein. The sample carries 400,000 to 550,000 distinct CDR3 sequences, around 17% recorded once. Time point of the sample: newly diagnosed GD, antithyroid drugs for less than 3 months. Extracted RNA from PBMCs served as the source of the TCR library. These data were also reused for a study on T cells in Graves' hyperthyroidism and ophthalmopathy.

The specimen comprised peripheral blood mononuclear cells (PBMCs), sampled at new diagnosis, from a patient treated with antithyroid drugs. These receptors came from a woman aged 25 to 39 with Graves disease.

This clonotype was seen repeatedly, ten times or more. V and J are TRBV20-1 and TRBJ2-2; 8 bases are a match to TRBD1. The CDR3 loop spans 15 amino acids. V was clipped by 0 bases and J by 4 bases; unmatched bases: 4. In germline, CDR1 is DFQATT, CDR2 SNEGSKA (reference sequence). The CDR3, as DNA: TGCAGTGCTAGAGATCAGGGACAGGCCACCGGGGAGCTGTTTTTT. It translates to CSARDQGQATGELFF.

This clonotype was seen repeatedly, ten times or more. This sequence joins TRBV11-2 and TRBJ2-2; D ambiguous. The CDR3 runs to 15 residues. V shed 5 bases and J shed 0 bases, with 10 bases lying between them. The V gene's germline CDR1 is SGHAT and CDR2 FQNNGV. Written as DNA, the CDR3 is TGTGCCAGCAGCCCGACGGATGCGAACACCGGGGAGCTGTTTTTT. It yields the protein CASSPTDANTGELFF.

This clonotype showed up many times. The gene calls are TRBV20-1 and TRBJ2-1, with a possible D match to TRBD2 (6 bases). Germline CDR1 is DFQATT and CDR2 is SNEGSKA (reference sequence). CDR3 size: 13 residues. The germline V and J ends were trimmed by 5 bases and 5 bases, with 13 bases remaining between them. CDR3 DNA: TGCAGTGCTTCTCAGGGACTCGACAATGAGCAGTTCTTC. This sequence encodes CSASQGLDNEQFF.

The chain couples TRBV28 to TRBJ1-3, with 7 bases aligning to TRBD1. Trimming took 6 bases from V and 2 from J; bases not matched to a gene: 10. Looked up from germline, CDR1 is MDHEN and CDR2 is SYDVKM. The CDR3 is 16 residues long. CDR3 bases: TGTGCCAGCAGCCCAGGGGGGGGTTCGCCTGGAAACACCATATATTTT. The encoded protein is CASSPGGGSPGNTIYF.

The rearrangement links TRBV15 to TRBJ2-5; possible D gene TRBD1, 6 bases. Trimming stripped 2 bases from V and 5 bases from J, with 12 bases between. Per the germline V gene, CDR1 is LNHNV and CDR2 is YYDKDF (reference sequence). The CDR3 is 14 amino acids. The DNA of the CDR3 is TGTGCCACCAGCAGAATAGGGGGTGGGGAGACCCAGTACTTC. It translates to CATSRIGGGETQYF.

The V and J genes are TRBV4-3 and TRBJ2-3; TRBD1 matches 9 bases. Germline lookup yields CDR1 LGHNA and CDR2 YSLEER. The CDR3 is 16 residues long. The junction had 8 bases not matched to a gene; V was cut back by 4 bases and J by 3 bases. DNA for the CDR3: TGCGCCAGCAGCCCGAAGGGACAGGGCTTGACAGATACGCAGTATTTT. It codes for CASSPKGQGLTDTQYF.

In this sample, this clonotype turned up a few times. The chain links TRBV29-1 to TRBJ2-4; TRBD2 matches 7 bases. This CDR3 is 17 amino acids long. CDR1 and CDR2 from the germline V gene are SQVTM and ANQGSEA. The V gene end was trimmed by 6 bases and the J gene end by 3 bases; junction bases not matched to a gene: 17. This chain's CDR3 is CSVGLPRRRGDKNIQYF. For the CDR3, the DNA is TGCAGCGTCGGATTACCCCGACGACGGGGGGACAAAAACATTCAGTACTTC. Looking up the rest from reference TRBV29-1 and TRBJ2-4 gives the full variable domain: SAVISQKPSRDICQRGTSLTIQCQVDSQVTMMFWYRQQPGQSLTLIATANQGSEATYESGFVIDKFPISRPNLTFSTLTVSNMSPEDSSIYLCSVGLPRRRGDKNIQYFGAGTRLSVL.

This clonotype was picked up many times. The V and J genes are TRBV24-1 and TRBJ2-1; 8 nucleotides align to TRBD2. Unmatched junction bases numbered 12, after V lost 2 bases and J lost 4 bases. The germline V gene encodes CDR1 KGHDR and CDR2 SFDVKD. The CDR3 covers 18 residues. The CDR3 bases are TGTGCCACCAGTGATTCTGTGCGGAGCGGGAGAGCTTACAATGAGCAGTTCTTC. Protein product: CATSDSVRSGRAYNEQFF.

Here the CDR3 reads CASSPLIPAGNEQFF. The DNA of the CDR3 is TGTGCCAGCAGCCCCTTAATCCCTGCGGGCAATGAGCAGTTCTTC. The chain combines TRBV7-9 with TRBJ2-1, with D maybe TRBD2 (5 bases). The CDR3 covers 15 residues. CDR1 is SEHNR and CDR2 is FQNEAQ in the germline V gene (reference sequence). V was cut by 5 bases and J by 6 bases, with 17 bases left in between.

The sample holds many counts of this clonotype. The J gene is TRBJ2-1, the V gene TRBV7-2, with D perhaps TRBD2 (5 bases). V lost 6 bases and J lost 10, with 13 bases in between. This CDR3 spans 12 amino acids. Germline CDR1 SGHTA, CDR2 FQGNSA. The CDR3 spells CASSFGVGEQFF. In DNA form, the CDR3 reads TGTGCCAGCAGTTTCGGGGTCGGGGAGCAGTTCTTC.

Worth noting for this clonotype: A clone one base away is much larger, so this may be a read error. The J gene is TRBJ2-7, the V gene TRBV2, with no clear D. Germline loops: CDR1 SNHLY, CDR2 FYNNEI. The CDR3 contains 13 residues. Trimming pared 2 bases from V and 7 bases from J, leaving 12 bases between. CDR3 loop: CASSEPFSPEQYF. In nucleotides, the CDR3 is TGTGCCAGCAGTGAACCCTTTAGTCCGGAGCAGTACTTC.

A few counts support this clonotype. This chain connects TRBV10-3 to TRBJ1-2; D remains ambiguous. The CDR3 has 11 residues. The ends were cut back, 8 bases at V and 6 bases at J, with 10 bases in the middle. Germline V gene lookup returns CDR1 ENHRY and CDR2 SYGVKD. The CDR3 DNA follows: TGTGCCATCGGAGGGCGGGATGGCTACACCTTC. This sequence encodes CAIGGRDGYTF.

The rearrangement joins TRBV29-1 to TRBJ2-1; TRBD2 matches 9 bases. Germline V gives CDR1 SQVTM, CDR2 ANQGSEA. The CDR3 totals 16 residues. Trimming took 5 bases from V and 8 from J; bases not matched to a gene: 16. In DNA, the CDR3 is TGCAGCGTTTCAGGACTAGCGACACGAACTGGGGATGAGCAGTTCTTC. Translation: CSVSGLATRTGDEQFF.

This clonotype was detected ten times or more. The chain combines TRBV9 with TRBJ1-5; 9 bases are shared with TRBD1. The CDR3 loop spans 17 amino acids. Germline assignment: CDR1 SGDLS and CDR2 YYNGEE. The V segment lost 0 bases and the J segment 5 bases; nucleotides outside the gene matches: 9. Here the CDR3 DNA reads TGTGCCAGCAGCGTAGAAGAGGGGGACAGGGAAGATCAGCCCCAGCATTTT. Encoded protein: CASSVEEGDREDQPQHF.

In its sample, this clonotype was seen a few times. This sequence joins TRBV29-1 and TRBJ1-1; no firm D call. This CDR3 has 12 amino acids. The germline V and J ends were trimmed by 8 bases and 1 base, with 11 bases remaining between them. Germline V gene lookup returns CDR1 SQVTM and CDR2 ANQGSEA. DNA for the CDR3: TGCAGCTCCTGGGTGGGGAACACTGAAGCTTTCTTT. Its translation is CSSWVGNTEAFF.

This clonotype was counted at least ten times. This rearrangement joins TRBV5-6 to TRBJ1-1, with 8 nucleotides matching TRBD1. Germline V CDR1 and CDR2: SGHDT, YYEEEE. The CDR3 totals 16 residues. With 0 bases clipped from V and 4 bases from J, the junction kept 8 bases outside the gene matches. The CDR3 region is CASSLAGDRRFTEAFF. CDR3 coding DNA: TGTGCCAGCAGCTTGGCTGGGGACAGGAGGTTCACTGAAGCTTTCTTT.

CDR3 amino acids: CASRTGTLGQSSGNTIYF. The CDR3 DNA reads as TGTGCCAGCAGAACCGGGACTCTTGGCCAAAGCTCTGGAAACACCATATATTTT. V gene TRBV6-1 combines with J gene TRBJ1-3, with a possible D match to TRBD1 (5 bases). V was cut by 6 bases and J by 0 bases, with 21 bases left in between. Germline V gene data show CDR1 as MNHNS and CDR2 as SASEGT. This CDR3 has 18 residues.

The chain is built from TRBV18 and TRBJ2-5, with 8 bases identical to TRBD2. V lost 4 bases and J lost 7; bases outside the gene matches: 11. This CDR3 has 15 amino acids. CDR1 KGHSH and CDR2 LQKENI come from the germline V gene. The CDR3 region is CASSRNGGEKRTQYF. DNA of the CDR3: TGTGCCAGCTCACGCAACGGGGGGGAAAAGAGGACCCAGTACTTC.

This clonotype appeared many times. The V call is TRBV6-9, the J call TRBJ2-5; D is undetermined. There are 13 residues in the CDR3. The germline V gene has CDR1 MNHGY and CDR2 SVAAGI. Trimming removed 2 bases at V and 5 bases at J, with 9 bases between. CDR3 amino acids: CASSYLGQETQYF. The CDR3 coding sequence is TGTGCCAGCAGTTATCTGGGCCAGGAGACCCAGTACTTC.

In this sample, this clonotype turned up many times. The chain is built from TRBV27 and TRBJ2-1, with TRBD2 matching over 8 bases. CDR3 length: 14 residues. Germline V gives CDR1 MNHEY, CDR2 SMNVEV (reference sequence). V lost 8 bases to trimming and J lost 3 bases; unmatched junction nucleotides: 6. CDR3 bases: TGTGCCAGCGGGCTTCGGGGGGGCTACAATGAGCAGTTCTTC. Amino acid sequence: CASGLRGGYNEQFF.

This clonotype occurred many times. The rearrangement links TRBV12-3 or TRBV12-4 to TRBJ2-7; perhaps D is TRBD1 or TRBD2 (5 bases each). This CDR3 comprises 12 residues. The ends were cut back, 5 bases at V and 6 bases at J, with 11 bases in the middle. The CDR3 DNA reads TGTGCCAGCAGTAGGGGAGCAACCGAGCAGTACTTC. This encodes CASSRGATEQYF.

In its sample, this clonotype was seen many times. V gene TRBV30 combines with J gene TRBJ2-1; no definite D call. Germline CDR1 reads GTSNPN; CDR2 reads SVGIG (reference sequence). Trimming stripped 2 bases from V and 9 bases from J, with 11 bases between. The CDR3 covers 12 residues. CDR3 coding DNA: TGTGCCTGGAGTCGACGCGTAGGTGAGCAGTTCTTC. It codes for CAWSRRVGEQFF. Filled out from reference TRBV30 and TRBJ2-1, the complete variable domain reads SQTIHQWPATLVQPVGSPLSLECTVEGTSNPNLYWYRQAAGRGLQLLFYSVGIGQISSEVPQNLSASRPQDRQFILSSKKLLLSDSGFYLCAWSRRVGEQFFGPGTRLTVL.

This clonotype was counted at least ten times. The rearrangement uses TRBV11-2 and TRBJ2-7, with 9 nucleotides matching TRBD1. Germline CDR1 reads SGHAT; CDR2 reads FQNNGV. Trimming took 5 bases from V and 5 from J; bases not matched to a gene: 7. The CDR3 loop spans 14 amino acids. The CDR3 DNA sequence: TGTGCCAGCAGCCCGGGGACAGGGAGGAACGAGCAGTACTTC. It specifies CASSPGTGRNEQYF.

The chain is built from TRBV19 and TRBJ2-6; D is undetermined. Trimming pared 1 base from V and 0 bases from J, leaving 7 bases between. Germline V gene data show CDR1 as LNHDA and CDR2 as SQIVND (reference sequence). This CDR3 region has 16 residues. The CDR3 sequence is CASSIATASGANVLTF. The DNA for the CDR3 is TGTGCCAGTAGTATAGCTACAGCCTCTGGGGCCAACGTCCTGACTTTC. Full variable domain (rest looked up from reference TRBV19 and TRBJ2-6): DGGITQSPKYLFRKEGQNVTLSCEQNLNHDAMYWYRQDPGQGLRLIYYSQIVNDFQKGDIAEGYSVSREKKESFPLTVTSAQKNPTAFYLCASSIATASGANVLTFGAGSRLTVL.

The rearrangement uses TRBV15 and TRBJ2-7; 7 bases agree with TRBD1. The CDR3 runs 13 residues. After removal of 6 bases from V and 4 bases from J, the junction contained 6 bases not matched to a gene. Germline-derived CDR1 and CDR2 are LNHNV and YYDKDF (reference sequence). CDR3 sequence (DNA): TGTGCCACCAGTCGGACAGGTGGATACGAGCAGTACTTC. It translates to CATSRTGGYEQYF.